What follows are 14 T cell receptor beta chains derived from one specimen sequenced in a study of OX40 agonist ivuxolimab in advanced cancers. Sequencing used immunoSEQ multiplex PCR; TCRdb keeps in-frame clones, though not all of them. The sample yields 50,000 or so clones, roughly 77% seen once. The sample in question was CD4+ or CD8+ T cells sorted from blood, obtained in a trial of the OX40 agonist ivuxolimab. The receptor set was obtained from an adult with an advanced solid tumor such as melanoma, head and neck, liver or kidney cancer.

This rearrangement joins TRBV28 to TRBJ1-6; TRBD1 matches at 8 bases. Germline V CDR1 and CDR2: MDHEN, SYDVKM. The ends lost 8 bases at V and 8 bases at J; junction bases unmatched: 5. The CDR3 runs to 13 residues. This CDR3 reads CASGTGGDSPLHF. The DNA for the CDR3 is TGTGCCAGCGGAACAGGGGGAGATTCACCCCTCCACTTT.

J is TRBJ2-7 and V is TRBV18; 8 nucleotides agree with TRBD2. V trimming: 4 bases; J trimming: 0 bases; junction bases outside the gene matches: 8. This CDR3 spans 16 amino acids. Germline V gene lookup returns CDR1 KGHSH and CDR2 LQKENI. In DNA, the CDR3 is TGTGCCAGCTCACTAGACGGGGGGACTAGCTCCTACGAGCAGTACTTC. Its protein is CASSLDGGTSSYEQYF.

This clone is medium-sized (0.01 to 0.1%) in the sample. CDR3 amino acids: CASSPDPSYEQYF. The CDR3 DNA is TGTGCCAGCAGCCCAGACCCCTCCTACGAGCAGTACTTC. The chain links TRBV9 to TRBJ2-7; D gene ambiguous. V dropped 4 bases and J dropped 0 bases, with 8 bases sitting between them. The CDR3 is made up of 13 amino acids. Germline CDR1 and CDR2: SGDLS and YYNGEE.

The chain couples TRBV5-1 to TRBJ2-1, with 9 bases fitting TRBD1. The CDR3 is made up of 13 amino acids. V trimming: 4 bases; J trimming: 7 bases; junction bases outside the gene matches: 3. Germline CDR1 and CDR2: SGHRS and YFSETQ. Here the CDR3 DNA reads TGCGCCAGCAGCGGACAGGGGAGGAATGAGCAGTTCTTC. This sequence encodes CASSGQGRNEQFF. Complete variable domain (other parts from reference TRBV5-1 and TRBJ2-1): KAGVTQTPRYLIKTRGQQVTLSCSPISGHRSVSWYQQTPGQGLQFLFEYFSETQRNKGNFPGRFSGRQFSNSRSEMNVSTLELGDSALYLCASSGQGRNEQFFGPGTRLTVL.

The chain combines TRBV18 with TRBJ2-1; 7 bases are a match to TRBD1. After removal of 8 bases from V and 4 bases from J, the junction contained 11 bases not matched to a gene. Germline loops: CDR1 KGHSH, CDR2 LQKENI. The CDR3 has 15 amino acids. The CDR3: CASTPETGLYNEQFF. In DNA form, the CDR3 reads TGTGCCAGCACGCCCGAGACAGGGCTGTACAATGAGCAGTTCTTC.

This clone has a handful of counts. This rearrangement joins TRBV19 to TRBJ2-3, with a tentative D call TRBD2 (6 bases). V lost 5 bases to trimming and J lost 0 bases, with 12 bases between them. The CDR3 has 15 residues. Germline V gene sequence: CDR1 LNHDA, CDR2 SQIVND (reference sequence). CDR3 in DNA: TGTGCCAGTAGTTTGATTGCGGGGAGCACAGATACGCAGTATTTT. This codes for CASSLIAGSTDTQYF. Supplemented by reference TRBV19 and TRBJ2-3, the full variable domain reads DGGITQSPKYLFRKEGQNVTLSCEQNLNHDAMYWYRQDPGQGLRLIYYSQIVNDFQKGDIAEGYSVSREKKESFPLTVTSAQKNPTAFYLCASSLIAGSTDTQYFGPGTRLTVL.

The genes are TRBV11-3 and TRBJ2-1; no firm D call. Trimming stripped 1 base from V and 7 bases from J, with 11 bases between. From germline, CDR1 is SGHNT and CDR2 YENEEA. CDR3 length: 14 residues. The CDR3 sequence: CASSLGEVLNEQFF. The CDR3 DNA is TGTGCCAGCAGCTTAGGCGAAGTCCTGAATGAGCAGTTCTTC.

The CDR3: CASSIATAYEQYF. The CDR3 DNA reads TGTGCCAGCAGTATCGCGACAGCCTACGAGCAGTACTTC. The chain couples TRBV2 to TRBJ2-7; D perhaps matches TRBD1 (5 bases). V lost 5 bases and J lost 2, with 10 bases in between. Germline V gene lookup returns CDR1 SNHLY and CDR2 FYNNEI. The CDR3 has 13 amino acids.

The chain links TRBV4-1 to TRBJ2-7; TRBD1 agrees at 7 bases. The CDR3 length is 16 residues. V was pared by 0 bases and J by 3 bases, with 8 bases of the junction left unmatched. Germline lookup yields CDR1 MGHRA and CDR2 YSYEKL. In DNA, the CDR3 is TGCGCCAGCAGCCAAGAGGGAAGGGGACAGCACTACGAGCAGTACTTC. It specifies CASSQEGRGQHYEQYF.

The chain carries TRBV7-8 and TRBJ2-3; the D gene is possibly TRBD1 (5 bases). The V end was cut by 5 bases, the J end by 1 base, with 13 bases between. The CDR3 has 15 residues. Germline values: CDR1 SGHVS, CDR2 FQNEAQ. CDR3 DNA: TGTGCCAGCAGCCCGGAAGTAGGGGGCACAGATACGCAGTATTTT. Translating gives CASSPEVGGTDTQYF.

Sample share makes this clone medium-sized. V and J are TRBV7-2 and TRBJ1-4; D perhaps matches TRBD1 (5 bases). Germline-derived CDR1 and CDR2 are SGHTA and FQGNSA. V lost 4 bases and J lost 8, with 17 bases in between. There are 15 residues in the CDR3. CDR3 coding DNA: TGTGCCAGCAGCTGGGGTTCGGGGGTCGACGAAAAACTGTTTTTT. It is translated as CASSWGSGVDEKLFF.

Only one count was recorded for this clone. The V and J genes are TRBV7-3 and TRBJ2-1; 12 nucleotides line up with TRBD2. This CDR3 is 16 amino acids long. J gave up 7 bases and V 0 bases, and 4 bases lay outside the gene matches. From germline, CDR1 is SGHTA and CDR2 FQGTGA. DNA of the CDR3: TGTGCCAGCAGCTTAACGCGGACTAGCGGGGTAAATGAGCAGTTCTTC. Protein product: CASSLTRTSGVNEQFF.

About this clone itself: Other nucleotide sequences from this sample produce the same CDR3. The CDR3 protein is CASSRQGGRNNSPLHF. The CDR3 DNA reads as TGTGCCAGCAGTCGGCAGGGCGGTAGAAATAATTCACCCCTCCACTTT. The rearrangement uses TRBV27 and TRBJ1-6, with D perhaps TRBD1 (5 bases). This CDR3 has 16 amino acids. Germline assignment: CDR1 MNHEY and CDR2 SMNVEV (reference sequence). Trimming removed 5 bases at V and 5 bases at J, with 16 bases between.

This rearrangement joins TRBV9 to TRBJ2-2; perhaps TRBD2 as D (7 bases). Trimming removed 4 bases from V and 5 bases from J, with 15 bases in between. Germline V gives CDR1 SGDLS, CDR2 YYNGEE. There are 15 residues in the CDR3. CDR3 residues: CASSPVGGRTGELFF. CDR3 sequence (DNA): TGTGCCAGCAGCCCAGTGGGGGGGCGAACCGGGGAGCTGTTTTTT.